The following is a TCR beta chain sequence with its context. CDR1 and CDR2 from the germline V gene are MDHEN and SYDVKM. Trimming left V 5 bases short and J 6 bases short, with 17 bases between. The CDR3 totals 15 residues. This sample was included in a study of OX40 agonist ivuxolimab in advanced cancers. As for the study in general: Three individuals attained partial responses, comprising one hepatocellular carcinoma case and two cutaneous melanoma cases.

Profiling relied on immunoSEQ multiplex PCR, and the TCRdb table lists in-frame clones only, not all of them. The sample has over 60,000 clones, roughly nine tenths seen once. Sequencing was performed on CD4+ or CD8+ T cells sorted from blood, taken in a trial of the OX40 agonist ivuxolimab. The TCR comes from an adult with an advanced solid tumor such as melanoma, head and neck, liver or kidney cancer. The chain is built from TRBV28 and TRBJ2-1; TRBD1 is a possible D gene (6 bases). DNA of the CDR3: TGTGCCAGCAGTACAGGGCTGCCCCGTTCCAATGAGCAGTTCTTC. This translates into CASSTGLPRSNEQFF.